The 31 T cell receptor beta chains below come from one sample, sequenced in a study of CD8 T cells in Susac syndrome. An input of about 0.5 to 1 ug of RNA was subjected to reverse transcription using random hexamers. Each CDR3 protein is one row after TCRdb ran MiXCR on the immunoSEQ multiplex PCR reads. The table records more than 100,000 distinct CDR3 sequences, roughly 95% of them present only once. The sequencing sample was made of CD4+ T cells from PBMCs. These receptors all come from a human donor with Susac syndrome.

The chain couples TRBV20-1 to TRBJ1-5; TRBD1 is a possible D gene (6 bases). The CDR3 runs 12 residues. Trimming took 7 bases from V and 6 from J, leaving 13 bases between them. CDR1 and CDR2 (germline): DFQATT, SNEGSKA (reference sequence). The CDR3 loop reads CSVQGPVQPQHF. The DNA of the CDR3 is TGCAGTGTTCAGGGGCCAGTTCAGCCCCAGCATTTT.

The V call is TRBV10-3, the J call TRBJ2-7; TRBD2 matches at 7 bases. Trimming removed 5 bases from V and 1 base from J; junction bases left unmatched: 5. The CDR3 contains 14 residues. Germline V gives CDR1 ENHRY, CDR2 SYGVKD. The CDR3 DNA is TGTGCCATCAGTATACTAGCGAGTTCCTACGAGCAGTACTTC. Translating it yields CAISILASSYEQYF.

The chain is built from TRBV7-9 and TRBJ1-1; the D is unclear. The CDR3 spans 16 residues. Germline V CDR1 and CDR2: SEHNR, FQNEAQ (reference sequence). V was shortened by 0 bases and J by 0 bases, with 11 bases between the two germline ends. The CDR3 spells CASSLAPATMNTEAFF. For the CDR3, the DNA is TGTGCCAGCAGCTTAGCCCCAGCTACCATGAACACTGAAGCTTTCTTT. Based on the CDR3 plus reference TRBV7-9 and TRBJ1-1, the full variable domain is DTGVSQNPRHKITKRGQNVTFRCDPISEHNRLYWYRQTLGQGPEFLTYFQNEAQLEKSRLLSDRFSAERPKGSFSTLEIQRTEQGDSAMYLCASSLAPATMNTEAFFGQGTRLTVV.

The gene calls are TRBV6-5 and TRBJ2-2; TRBD2 might be the D (5 bases). This CDR3 contains 13 residues. Between the trimmed V and J ends, which lost 4 bases and 5 bases, there was a span of 8 bases. Germline lookup yields CDR1 MNHEY and CDR2 SVGAGI. In DNA form, the CDR3 reads TGTGCCAGCAGTTTAGGACTTACCGGGGAGCTGTTTTTT. Translation: CASSLGLTGELFF.

The chain links TRBV9 to TRBJ2-5, with 7 bases aligning to TRBD1. The CDR3 length is 15 residues. V gave up 3 bases and J gave up 3 bases; unmatched junction bases: 8. Germline V gene lookup returns CDR1 SGDLS and CDR2 YYNGEE. The CDR3, as DNA: TGTGCCAGCAGCGGCCCGGGACAGCCCGAAGAGACCCAGTACTTC. It is translated as CASSGPGQPEETQYF.

The chain employs TRBV5-5 and TRBJ2-5; D may be TRBD1 (5 bases). Germline V gene sequence: CDR1 SGHKS, CDR2 YYEKEE (reference sequence). With 1 base removed from V and 4 bases from J, the gap between germline ends came to 8 bases. This CDR3 is 13 amino acids long. Written as DNA, the CDR3 is TGTGCCAGCAGCTTGACAGGTCCAGAGACCCAGTACTTC. Translated: CASSLTGPETQYF.

This clonotype showed up just once. One junction end disagrees with the germline gene, perhaps due to a read error. This sequence joins TRBV29-1 and TRBJ2-6; no definite D call. The germline gives CDR1 SQVTM, CDR2 ANQGSEA. There are 17 residues in the CDR3. CDR3 region: CSPPQQLLSSRANVLTF. The DNA for the CDR3 is TGCAGCCCTCCCCAGCAGCTCTTATCCTCTAGGGCCAACGTCCTGACTTTC.

The chain uses TRBV23-1 and TRBJ1-5; possible D gene TRBD1, 5 bases. TRBV23-1 is sorted into the ORF group, with uncertain function. This CDR3 is built from 16 residues. V was cut by 0 bases and J by 7 bases, with 16 bases left in between. The CDR3 DNA is TGCGCCAGCAGTCAATCGGCAGGGATGTTTCGGCAGCCCCAGCATTTT. Amino acids: CASSQSAGMFRQPQHF.

This chain connects TRBV18 to TRBJ2-1, with D tentatively TRBD2 (5 bases). The CDR3 extends over 15 amino acids. Between the trimmed V and J ends, which lost 4 bases and 8 bases, there was a span of 18 bases. The germline V gene encodes CDR1 KGHSH and CDR2 LQKENI. CDR3 nucleotides: TGTGCCAGCTCACAAGTCCAGAAATACGGGGATGAGCAGTTCTTC. It codes for CASSQVQKYGDEQFF.

The rearrangement uses TRBV18 and TRBJ2-7; D gene unclear. This CDR3 is 14 amino acids long. Trimming shortened V by 2 bases and J by 7 bases, and 15 bases separated the two germline ends. The germline gives CDR1 KGHSH, CDR2 LQKENI. Here the CDR3 DNA reads TGTGCCAGCTCACCAGAGGACGGGCGGCAAGAGCAGTACTTC. Its protein is CASSPEDGRQEQYF.

The chain uses TRBV28 and TRBJ2-1; D uncertain. The germline V gene has CDR1 MDHEN and CDR2 SYDVKM. Trimming stripped 7 bases from V and 5 bases from J, with 12 bases between. The CDR3 consists of 13 residues. In nucleotides, the CDR3 is TGTGCCAGCACCCGGCCACCGCACAATGAGCAGTTCTTC. Protein sequence: CASTRPPHNEQFF.

The CDR3 reads CASSTDINTEAFF. CDR3 nucleotide sequence: TGCGCCAGCAGCACGGACATCAACACTGAAGCTTTCTTT. V is TRBV5-1 and J is TRBJ1-1; perhaps TRBD1 as D (5 bases). V lost 4 bases, J lost 2 bases, and 9 bases lay in between. Germline lookup yields CDR1 SGHRS and CDR2 YFSETQ. The CDR3 runs 13 residues.

J is TRBJ2-7 and V is TRBV6-1; D gene ambiguous. V lost 6 bases to trimming and J lost 0 bases, with 12 bases between them. CDR1 and CDR2 (germline): MNHNS, SASEGT. This CDR3 contains 14 residues. The chain's CDR3 is CASSLRVDSYEQYF. CDR3 in DNA: TGTGCCAGCAGCCTCCGGGTCGACTCCTACGAGCAGTACTTC.

This chain connects TRBV29-1 to TRBJ2-1, with TRBD1 identical over 8 bases. The CDR3 length is 14 residues. Germline V gives CDR1 SQVTM, CDR2 ANQGSEA. J lost 2 bases, V lost 4 bases, and 4 bases had no gene match. In nucleotides, the CDR3 is TGCAGCGTTGTGCGGACAGGGCCCTACAATGAGCAGTTCTTC. This gives the protein CSVVRTGPYNEQFF.

The chain uses TRBV28 and TRBJ2-5; D might be TRBD1 (6 bases). Germline-derived CDR1 and CDR2 are MDHEN and SYDVKM. The CDR3 contains 14 residues. V shed 5 bases and J shed 2 bases, with 12 bases lying between them. CDR3 sequence (DNA): TGTGCCAGCAGTCCCGGACAGTCACAAGAGACCCAGTACTTC. Its protein is CASSPGQSQETQYF.

Here the CDR3 DNA reads TGTGCCAGCAGCCAAGATTTGGAGGACAGAGCCTATGGCTACACCTTC. Amino acid sequence: CASSQDLEDRAYGYTF. The rearrangement joins TRBV4-2 to TRBJ1-2; possibly TRBD1 for D (6 bases). Germline values: CDR1 LGHNA, CDR2 YNFKEQ. The CDR3 length is 16 residues. V was pared by 0 bases and J by 4 bases, with 15 bases between.

The chain carries TRBV12-3 or TRBV12-4 and TRBJ1-2, with D possibly matching TRBD1 (6 bases). Trimming stripped 6 bases from V and 7 bases from J, with 12 bases between. The CDR3 has 12 amino acids. The CDR3 sequence: CASRPGASGYTF. Written as DNA, the CDR3 is TGTGCCAGCAGACCGGGGGCGTCTGGCTACACCTTC.

The genes are TRBV15 and TRBJ2-1; D gene uncertain. Deletions cut 1 base from V and 6 bases from J, with 13 bases between. The germline V gene encodes CDR1 LNHNV and CDR2 YYDKDF (reference sequence). CDR3 length: 15 amino acids. The CDR3 reads CATSRAPGEGNEQFF. In DNA, the CDR3 is TGTGCCACCAGCAGAGCCCCCGGAGAAGGCAATGAGCAGTTCTTC.

The chain recombines TRBV5-6 with TRBJ1-2; 8 bases align to TRBD1. Losses at the gene ends were 6 bases for V and 5 bases for J; bases not matched to a gene: 6. This CDR3 has 13 amino acids. Germline V gene data show CDR1 as SGHDT and CDR2 as YYEEEE. The CDR3 sequence: CASNQGAWYGYTF. The CDR3 DNA is TGTGCCAGCAACCAGGGGGCTTGGTATGGCTACACCTTC.

This chain connects TRBV27 to TRBJ2-2; a possible D gene is TRBD2 (6 bases). The CDR3 consists of 12 residues. The V and J ends lost 6 bases and 5 bases respectively, with 7 bases between them. CDR1 is MNHEY and CDR2 is SMNVEV in the germline V gene (reference sequence). The CDR3 DNA reads as TGTGCCAGCAGGGGGAGGACCGGGGAGCTGTTTTTT. It is translated as CASRGRTGELFF.

The rearrangement joins TRBV7-2 to TRBJ2-1, with a possible D match to TRBD2 (5 bases). Germline V gene data show CDR1 as SGHTA and CDR2 as FQGNSA. This CDR3 has 15 residues. Trimming pared 5 bases from V and 10 bases from J, leaving 21 bases between. The DNA of the CDR3 is TGTGCCAGCAGCCTAGAGGGAACTACAATGCGGGAGCAGTTCTTC. Translated, it gives CASSLEGTTMREQFF.

In this sample, this clonotype turned up once. V gene TRBV12-3 or TRBV12-4 combines with J gene TRBJ2-1; D not resolved. Trimming took 8 bases from V and 2 from J, leaving 13 bases between them. The CDR3 runs to 14 residues. As DNA, the CDR3 is TGTGCCAGCGCCCCTGCGGAGACCTACAATGAGCAGTTCTTC. Its protein is CASAPAETYNEQFF.

The V gene is TRBV11-3, the J gene TRBJ2-3; 7 nucleotides agree with TRBD1. The CDR3 sequence is 16 residues long. J lost 0 bases, V lost 5 bases, and 8 bases had no gene match. CDR1 is SGHNT and CDR2 is YENEEA in the germline V gene. This chain's CDR3 is CASSNHRGPSTDTQYF. CDR3 nucleotide sequence: TGTGCCAGCAGCAACCACAGGGGACCAAGCACAGATACGCAGTATTTT.

The chain couples TRBV14 to TRBJ2-7; weak D call: TRBD2 (5 bases). Germline V gene sequence: CDR1 SGHDN, CDR2 FVKESK. The CDR3 covers 14 residues. V was clipped by 0 bases and J by 3 bases, with 9 bases between them. CDR3 amino acids: CASSQEKGVYEQYF. The CDR3 DNA sequence: TGTGCCAGCAGCCAAGAAAAGGGAGTCTACGAGCAGTACTTC. Full variable domain (outside the CDR3, taken from reference TRBV14 and TRBJ2-7): EAGVTQFPSHSVIEKGQTVTLRCDPISGHDNLYWYRRVMGKEIKFLLHFVKESKQDESGMPNNRFLAERTGGTYSTLKVQPAELEDSGVYFCASSQEKGVYEQYFGPGTRLTVT.

The chain recombines TRBV29-1 with TRBJ1-1, with D possibly being TRBD1 (6 bases). The CDR3 covers 12 residues. Germline CDR1 SQVTM, CDR2 ANQGSEA. V was clipped by 4 bases and J by 3 bases, with 9 bases between them. The chain's CDR3 is CSVATGYTEAFF. For the CDR3, the DNA is TGCAGCGTTGCGACAGGTTACACTGAAGCTTTCTTT.

The chain employs TRBV28 and TRBJ1-1; no reliable D call. Germline CDR1 reads MDHEN; CDR2 reads SYDVKM. Trimming removed 10 bases at V and 0 bases at J, with 9 bases between. There are 12 residues in the CDR3. The CDR3 DNA sequence: TGTGCCATCGGGAGGATGAACACTGAAGCTTTCTTT. Its protein product is CAIGRMNTEAFF.

The rearrangement links TRBV24-1 to TRBJ2-7; D is unresolved. Trimming shortened V by 2 bases and J by 5 bases, and 3 bases separated the two germline ends. The CDR3 runs to 11 residues. Germline CDR1 reads KGHDR; CDR2 reads SFDVKD. The CDR3: CATSDYDEQYF. CDR3 DNA: TGTGCCACCAGTGATTACGACGAGCAGTACTTC.

The genes are TRBV20-1 and TRBJ2-2; D is perhaps TRBD2 (6 bases). The CDR3 length is 15 residues. Trimming stripped 6 bases from V and 2 bases from J, with 16 bases between. CDR1 is DFQATT and CDR2 is SNEGSKA in the germline V gene (reference sequence). The CDR3 here is CSASSPGLNTGELFF. The CDR3 DNA reads as TGCAGTGCATCCTCCCCGGGACTTAACACCGGGGAGCTGTTTTTT.

The gene calls are TRBV27 and TRBJ1-3, with D unclear. The CDR3 covers 14 residues. V dropped 5 bases and J dropped 0 bases, with 8 bases sitting between them. Germline V CDR1 and CDR2: MNHEY, SMNVEV (reference sequence). CDR3 sequence (DNA): TGTGCCAGCAGTAGCGCCCTCTCTGGAAACACCATATATTTT. It codes for CASSSALSGNTIYF.

The V call is TRBV18, the J call TRBJ1-2; D gene ambiguous. This CDR3 has 16 amino acids. V lost 4 bases and J 5 bases, leaving 20 bases between the germline ends. CDR1 and CDR2 from the germline V gene are KGHSH and LQKENI. CDR3 protein: CASSRSAGSAGYGYTF. The CDR3 region has the DNA TGTGCCAGCTCACGTAGCGCGGGCTCCGCTGGTTATGGCTACACCTTC.

This chain joins TRBV7-2 and TRBJ1-1; 7 nucleotides agree with TRBD1. The CDR3 sequence is 15 residues long. The V segment lost 5 bases and the J segment 2 bases; nucleotides outside the gene matches: 8. Germline V gives CDR1 SGHTA, CDR2 FQGNSA. CDR3 residues: CASSQETGFNTEAFF. CDR3 bases: TGTGCCAGCAGCCAAGAGACAGGGTTTAACACTGAAGCTTTCTTT. Full variable domain (remainder filled in from reference TRBV7-2 and TRBJ1-1): GAGVSQSPSNKVTEKGKDVELRCDPISGHTALYWYRQSLGQGLEFLIYFQGNSAPDKSGLPSDRFSAERTGGSVSTLTIQRTQQEDSAVYLCASSQETGFNTEAFFGQGTRLTVV.